This T cell receptor (beta chain) derives from a study of T cell repertoires in cytomegalovirus infection. Study as a whole: Peptides in the study included HLA-C-restricted and HLA-B-restricted CMV epitopes. Public signatures in TCR beta pointed to CMV infection and matching HLA type.

Each CDR3 protein is one row after TCRdb ran MiXCR on the reads. This table holds 450,000 to 600,000 distinct CDR3 sequences, about 42% found once. Overall study results and limits: Clonotype analysis showed dominance of the ex vivo response by HLA-C-restricted CMV-specific TCR beta clonotypes. The study identified carriers of CMV plus the relevant HLA from cumulative public TCR beta family frequency.

On this clonotype itself: The antigen is unknown.

In germline, CDR1 is SEHNR, CDR2 FQNEAQ (reference sequence). CDR3 length: 20 amino acids. V gave up 1 base and J gave up 5 bases, with 26 bases separating them. The chain employs TRBV7-9 and TRBJ2-2; D possibly corresponds to TRBD2 (5 bases). This receptor was identified in a human donor in good health (CMV status not recorded). Some clones in this sample may be carry-over from other donors' samples. The specimen was cultured PBMCs, collected from culture after CMV antigen stimulation. As DNA, the CDR3 is TGTGCCAGCAGCTTAGGTCGAATTAAGGGCAGCCGGGAATGGACCGGGGAGCTGTTTTTT. Its translation: CASSLGRIKGSREWTGELFF.